The 23 T cell receptor beta chains below all came from one sample that was sequenced in a study of T cells in Graves' hyperthyroidism and ophthalmopathy. RNA transcripts yielded amplified TCR beta CDR3 regions. A first-round RT-PCR of the TCR CDR3 used the HTBI primer set. TCRdb independently ran MiXCR on the multiplex PCR reads; one entry per CDR3 protein. The sample consists of 450,000 to 650,000 distinct CDR3 sequences, 14% of them appearing once. Sequenced material: blood. The receptor set was obtained from a woman aged 18-29 years with Graves' ophthalmopathy.

This clonotype occurred many times. This chain links TRBV20-1 with TRBJ2-7; the match to TRBD2 covers 9 bases. Germline values: CDR1 DFQATT, CDR2 SNEGSKA (reference sequence). The CDR3 totals 17 residues. The junction had 13 bases not matched to a gene; V was cut back by 4 bases and J by 0 bases. CDR3 residues: CSAISVLAGINSYEQYF. CDR3 sequence (DNA): TGCAGTGCTATATCCGTACTAGCGGGTATTAACTCCTACGAGCAGTACTTC.

This clonotype has just a few counts. The chain links TRBV7-9 to TRBJ1-4; D uncertain. CDR1 is SEHNR, CDR2 FQNEAQ, per germline (reference sequence). V lost 4 bases and J lost 8, with 8 bases in between. This CDR3 region has 12 residues. CDR3 in amino acids: CASSSTAEKLFF. The CDR3 region has the DNA TGTGCCAGCAGCTCTACAGCGGAAAAACTGTTTTTT.

This clonotype was detected many times. V gene TRBV30 combines with J gene TRBJ1-1; D is unclear. V was cut by 4 bases and J by 0 bases, with 18 bases left in between. CDR3 length: 16 residues. Germline assignment: CDR1 GTSNPN and CDR2 SVGIG (reference sequence). CDR3 sequence reads: CAWTAKQRVMNTEAFF. The CDR3 DNA sequence: TGTGCCTGGACCGCAAAACAGCGGGTTATGAACACTGAAGCTTTCTTT.

Many counts were recorded for this clonotype. The chain joins TRBV28 to TRBJ2-7; tentatively, D is TRBD1 (5 bases). V was cut by 3 bases and J by 3 bases, with 12 bases left in between. The germline CDR1 and CDR2 sequences are MDHEN and SYDVKM. CDR3 length: 14 residues. The CDR3, as DNA: TGTGCCAGCAGTTTGAAGGGCAGGGACTACGAGCAGTACTTC. Translating gives CASSLKGRDYEQYF.

This clonotype was picked up many times. This chain links TRBV11-3 with TRBJ2-1; D perhaps matches TRBD1 (6 bases). The V gene lost 0 bases and the J gene lost 6 bases, with 6 bases spanning the gap. Germline CDR1 is SGHNT and CDR2 is YENEEA. This CDR3 is built from 13 residues. CDR3 sequence: CASSLDRGNEQFF. DNA of the CDR3: TGTGCCAGCAGCTTAGACAGGGGCAATGAGCAGTTCTTC.

V usage is TRBV7-9 and J usage is TRBJ2-5, with TRBD2 matching 11 bases. The CDR3 sequence is 16 residues long. Germline CDR1 and CDR2: SEHNR and FQNEAQ (reference sequence). Unmatched junction bases numbered 7, after V lost 2 bases and J lost 5 bases. CDR3 coding DNA: TGTGCCAGCAGCTTAATGTGGACTAGCGGGTCCGAGACCCAGTACTTC. This encodes CASSLMWTSGSETQYF.

At least ten counts were recorded for this clonotype. V gene TRBV18 combines with J gene TRBJ1-5, with D possibly matching TRBD1 (6 bases). This CDR3 has 14 amino acids. V lost 0 bases, J lost 7 bases, and 10 bases lay in between. The germline V gene encodes CDR1 KGHSH and CDR2 LQKENI. The CDR3, as DNA: TGTGCCAGCTCACCACCAGGGGGGGGCCAGCCCCAGCATTTT. Amino acids: CASSPPGGGQPQHF.

This clonotype was seen a few times. This sequence joins TRBV29-1 and TRBJ2-1; 7 nucleotides line up with TRBD1. The length of the CDR3 is 12 residues. Trimming took 7 bases from V and 3 from J; bases not matched to a gene: 3. Germline CDR1 SQVTM, CDR2 ANQGSEA. The CDR3 DNA is TGCAGCGGACAGGGATACTACAATGAGCAGTTCTTC. This translates into CSGQGYYNEQFF.

In its sample, this clonotype was seen many times. This sequence joins TRBV7-9 and TRBJ2-5, with D hard to call. Trimming took 1 base from V and 5 from J, leaving 17 bases between them. Germline values: CDR1 SEHNR, CDR2 FQNEAQ (reference sequence). This CDR3 region has 16 residues. The CDR3 is CASSLGSFIQWETQYF. The CDR3 coding sequence is TGTGCCAGCAGCTTAGGTTCTTTTATTCAATGGGAGACCCAGTACTTC.

In its sample, this clonotype was seen many times. This chain links TRBV7-3 with TRBJ2-7, with 9 bases identical to TRBD2. The CDR3 sequence is 14 residues long. Per the germline V gene, CDR1 is SGHTA and CDR2 is FQGTGA. Unmatched junction bases numbered 4, after V lost 3 bases and J lost 4 bases. The CDR3 nucleotides are TGTGCCAGCAGCTTTAGCGGGAGTGGGTACGAGCAGTACTTC. Translation gives CASSFSGSGYEQYF.

This clonotype occurred a few times. The V gene is TRBV18, the J gene TRBJ2-3; D gene uncertain. Germline assignment: CDR1 KGHSH and CDR2 LQKENI. V dropped 3 bases and J dropped 1 base, with 11 bases sitting between them. The CDR3 has 15 residues. The CDR3 sequence is CASSPPRSGTDTQYF. The CDR3 DNA reads TGTGCCAGCTCACCCCCCCGGAGCGGCACAGATACGCAGTATTTT.

This clonotype appeared many times. The chain employs TRBV3-1 and TRBJ1-5; D is unresolved. Trimming removed 2 bases from V and 11 bases from J, with 4 bases in between. Germline V gene lookup returns CDR1 LGHDT and CDR2 YNNKEL (reference sequence). The CDR3 contains 10 residues. The CDR3 loop reads CASSQRAQHF. The CDR3 region has the DNA TGTGCCAGCAGCCAAAGGGCCCAGCATTTT.

This sequence joins TRBV6-1 and TRBJ2-3; 10 bases are a match to TRBD2. The CDR3 runs to 18 residues. Germline assignment: CDR1 MNHNS and CDR2 SASEGT. The V gene end was trimmed by 3 bases and the J gene end by 2 bases; junction bases not matched to a gene: 11. CDR3 sequence (DNA): TGTGCCAGCAGTGATTTTCCCGGGACTAGCGCCTCCACAGATACGCAGTATTTT. The encoded protein is CASSDFPGTSASTDTQYF.

This clonotype came up many times. This rearrangement joins TRBV20-1 to TRBJ1-1; D is perhaps TRBD1 (6 bases). The CDR3 length is 12 residues. Trimming took 6 bases from V and 6 from J, leaving 14 bases between them. Per germline, CDR1 DFQATT and CDR2 SNEGSKA (reference sequence). The CDR3 protein is CSAGGMAAEAFF. In DNA, the CDR3 is TGCAGTGCAGGGGGGATGGCCGCTGAAGCTTTCTTT.

This clonotype was detected ten times or more. This sequence joins TRBV24-1 and TRBJ2-1, with D perhaps matching TRBD1 or TRBD2 (5 bases each). This CDR3 region has 14 residues. The V end was cut by 4 bases, the J end by 6 bases, with 12 bases between. In germline, CDR1 is KGHDR, CDR2 SFDVKD. The chain's CDR3 is CATSDPGTFNEQFF. CDR3 coding DNA: TGTGCCACCAGTGACCCCGGGACCTTCAATGAGCAGTTCTTC.

The chain has TRBV28 and TRBJ1-1; the D is unclear. Germline V gene sequence: CDR1 MDHEN, CDR2 SYDVKM. The CDR3 has 14 amino acids. V dropped 5 bases and J dropped 1 base, with 11 bases sitting between them. The DNA of the CDR3 is TGTGCCAGCAGTCTCGGGCCCGGGAACACTGAAGCTTTCTTT. Encoded protein: CASSLGPGNTEAFF.

The gene calls are TRBV5-4 and TRBJ2-7; D possibly matches TRBD1 or TRBD2 (5 bases each). The CDR3 loop spans 14 amino acids. Germline lookup yields CDR1 SGHNT and CDR2 YYREEE (reference sequence). The V gene lost 4 bases and the J gene lost 5 bases, with 16 bases spanning the gap. For the CDR3, the DNA is TGTGCCAGCAGCCGAACCCGGGACGGGAACGAGCAGTACTTC. Protein product: CASSRTRDGNEQYF. The full variable domain, its missing parts supplied by reference TRBV5-4 and TRBJ2-7, is ETGVTQSPTHLIKTRGQQVTLRCSSQSGHNTVSWYQQALGQGPQFIFQYYREEENGRGNFPPRFSGLQFPNYSSELNVNALELDDSALYLCASSRTRDGNEQYFGPGTRLTVT.

This clonotype was recorded a few times. The chain links TRBV7-9 to TRBJ2-1; TRBD2 agrees at 9 bases. In germline, CDR1 is SEHNR, CDR2 FQNEAQ (reference sequence). The CDR3 is made up of 19 amino acids. Losses at the gene ends were 2 bases for V and 6 bases for J; bases not matched to a gene: 17. CDR3 sequence (DNA): TGTGCCAGCAGCTTACAACCTATCCGCGGGAGGGCCGGTAGCAATGAGCAGTTCTTC. Its translation: CASSLQPIRGRAGSNEQFF.

The V gene is TRBV20-1, the J gene TRBJ2-2; no definite D call. Germline V gene data show CDR1 as DFQATT and CDR2 as SNEGSKA (reference sequence). This CDR3 spans 17 amino acids. Trimming removed 0 bases from V and 3 bases from J, with 17 bases in between. In DNA form, the CDR3 reads TGCAGTGCTAGAGATCGGCTAGTGCCAATTGACACCGGGGAGCTGTTTTTT. Translating it yields CSARDRLVPIDTGELFF.

The rearrangement uses TRBV7-2 and TRBJ1-6; possibly TRBD1 for D (5 bases). V dropped 1 base and J dropped 7 bases, with 17 bases sitting between them. CDR1 and CDR2 (germline): SGHTA, FQGNSA. The CDR3 contains 17 residues. The CDR3 region is CASSLEPGTATNSPLHF. DNA for the CDR3: TGTGCCAGCAGCTTAGAACCCGGGACGGCCACAAATTCACCCCTCCACTTT.

This clonotype was seen a few times. The CDR3 region is CASSSTGSQAKVSCCSYEQYF. CDR3 in DNA: TGCGCCAGCAGCTCTACCGGTAGCCAGGCCAAGGTCTCTTGTTGCTCCTACGAGCAGTACTTC. V gene TRBV5-1 combines with J gene TRBJ2-7, with D unresolved. V dropped 3 bases and J dropped 0 bases, with 31 bases sitting between them. The CDR3 has 21 amino acids. Per the germline V gene, CDR1 is SGHRS and CDR2 is YFSETQ.

This clonotype showed up just a few times. The chain recombines TRBV3-1 with TRBJ1-3; 8 nucleotides match TRBD1. The germline gives CDR1 LGHDT, CDR2 YNNKEL (reference sequence). V gave up 4 bases and J gave up 8 bases; unmatched junction bases: 4. This CDR3 is 13 amino acids long. CDR3 bases: TGTGCCAGCAGCCCGGACAGGGTAGACACCATATATTTT. It is translated as CASSPDRVDTIYF. Combining the CDR3 with reference TRBV3-1 and TRBJ1-3 gives the whole variable domain DTAVSQTPKYLVTQMGNDKSIKCEQNLGHDTMYWYKQDSKKFLKIMFSYNNKELIINETVPNRFSPKSPDKAHLNLHINSLELGDSAVYFCASSPDRVDTIYFGEGSWLTVV.

The gene calls are TRBV2 and TRBJ1-1; D is unresolved. The CDR3 covers 14 residues. CDR1 SNHLY and CDR2 FYNNEI come from the germline V gene. V shed 4 bases and J shed 4 bases, with 13 bases lying between them. The CDR3 DNA is TGTGCCAGCAGTGGTCCGAGGATTGGCACTGAAGCTTTCTTT. This gives the protein CASSGPRIGTEAFF.